The T cell receptor (beta chain) described here comes from a study of OX40 agonist ivuxolimab in advanced cancers. Study-wide context: Ivuxolimab is a fully human IgG2 antibody that activates OX40 (CD134). Prior anti-PD-1, anti-PD-L1 or anti-CTLA-4 therapy did not bar entry, and approximately 43% had some. Study-wide findings and caveats: Antigen specificity of clonally expanded peripheral T cells was not established. The study observed clonal expansion of CD4+ and CD8+ blood T cells by week 6 at 0.1 to 3.0 mg/kg.

As regards this clone: Its antigen is currently unknown.

The CDR3 consists of 14 residues. Germline V lookup: CDR1 SGHNT, CDR2 YYREEE (reference sequence). Trimming removed 1 base from V and 1 base from J, with 8 bases in between. Clones were read by immunoSEQ multiplex PCR, and TCRdb kept only the in-frame ones, dropping some. The top ten hold around 7% of the sample, which has 45,000 to 65,000 clones, less than 90% seen once. The clonotype was recovered from an adult with an advanced solid tumor such as melanoma, head and neck, liver or kidney cancer. Sequenced here: CD4+ or CD8+ T cells sorted from blood, sampled in a trial of the OX40 agonist ivuxolimab. The rearrangement joins TRBV5-4 to TRBJ1-1; no firm D call. CDR3 sequence reads: CASSLISQNTEAFF. The DNA for the CDR3 is TGTGCCAGCAGCTTGATCTCCCAGAACACTGAAGCTTTCTTT. The variable domain in full, with the rest retrieved from reference TRBV5-4 and TRBJ1-1, is ETGVTQSPTHLIKTRGQQVTLRCSSQSGHNTVSWYQQALGQGPQFIFQYYREEENGRGNFPPRFSGLQFPNYSSELNVNALELDDSALYLCASSLISQNTEAFFGQGTRLTVV.